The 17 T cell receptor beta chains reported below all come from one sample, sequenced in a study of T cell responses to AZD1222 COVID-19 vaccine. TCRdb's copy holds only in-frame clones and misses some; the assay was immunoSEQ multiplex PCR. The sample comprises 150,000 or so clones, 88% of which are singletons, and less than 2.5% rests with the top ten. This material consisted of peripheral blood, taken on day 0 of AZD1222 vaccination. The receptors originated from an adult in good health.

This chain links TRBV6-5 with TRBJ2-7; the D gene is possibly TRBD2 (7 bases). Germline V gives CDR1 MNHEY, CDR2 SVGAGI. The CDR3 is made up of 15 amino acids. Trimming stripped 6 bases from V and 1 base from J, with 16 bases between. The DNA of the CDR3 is TGTGCCAGCAGCCTGGGGGGGGCGGTGTCCTACGAGCAGTACTTC. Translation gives CASSLGGAVSYEQYF.

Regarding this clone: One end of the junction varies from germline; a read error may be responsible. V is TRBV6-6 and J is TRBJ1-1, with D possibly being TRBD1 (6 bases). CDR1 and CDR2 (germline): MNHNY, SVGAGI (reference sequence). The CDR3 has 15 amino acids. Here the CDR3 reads CASSIRQVGGPEAFF. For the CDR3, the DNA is TGTGCCAGCAGTATAAGACAGGTCGGAGGACCTGAGGCTTTCTTT.

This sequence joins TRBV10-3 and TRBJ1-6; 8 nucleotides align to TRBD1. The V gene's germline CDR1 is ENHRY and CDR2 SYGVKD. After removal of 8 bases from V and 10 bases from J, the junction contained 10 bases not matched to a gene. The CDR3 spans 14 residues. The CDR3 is CAISTGQGRSPLHF. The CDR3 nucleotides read TGTGCCATCTCCACTGGACAGGGACGATCACCCCTCCACTTT.

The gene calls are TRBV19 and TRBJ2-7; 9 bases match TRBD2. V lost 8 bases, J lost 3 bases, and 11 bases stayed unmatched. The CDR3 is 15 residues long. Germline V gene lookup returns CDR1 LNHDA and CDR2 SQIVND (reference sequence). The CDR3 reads CASRQSSGKNYEQYF. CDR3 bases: TGTGCCAGTCGACAATCTAGCGGGAAGAACTACGAGCAGTACTTC.

The CDR3 sequence: CASSQGVSQSETQYF. CDR3 bases: TGTGCCAGCAGCCAGGGCGTATCTCAGTCAGAGACCCAGTACTTC. The rearrangement links TRBV9 to TRBJ2-5; maybe TRBD1 (5 bases). The CDR3 extends over 15 amino acids. V was trimmed by 4 bases and J by 4 bases, leaving 17 bases between them. Germline V gene lookup returns CDR1 SGDLS and CDR2 YYNGEE.

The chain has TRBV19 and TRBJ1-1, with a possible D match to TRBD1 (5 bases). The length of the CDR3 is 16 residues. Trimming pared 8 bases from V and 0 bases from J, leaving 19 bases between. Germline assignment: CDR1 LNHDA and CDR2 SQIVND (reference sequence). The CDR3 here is CASGGGLSSMNTEAFF. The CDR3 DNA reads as TGTGCCAGTGGGGGAGGTCTAAGTAGTATGAACACTGAAGCTTTCTTT.

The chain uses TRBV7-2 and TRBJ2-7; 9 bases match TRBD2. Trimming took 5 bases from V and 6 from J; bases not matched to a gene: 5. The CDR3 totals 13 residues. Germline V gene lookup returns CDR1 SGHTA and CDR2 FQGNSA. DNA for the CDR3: TGTGCCAGCAGCCCGGGACTAGCCCTCGAGCAGTACTTC. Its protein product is CASSPGLALEQYF.

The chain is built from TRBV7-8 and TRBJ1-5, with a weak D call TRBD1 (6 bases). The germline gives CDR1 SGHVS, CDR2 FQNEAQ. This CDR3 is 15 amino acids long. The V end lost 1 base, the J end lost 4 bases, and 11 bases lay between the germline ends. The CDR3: CASSLGVGGNQPQHF. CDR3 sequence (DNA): TGTGCCAGCAGCTTAGGAGTAGGGGGTAATCAGCCCCAGCATTTT.

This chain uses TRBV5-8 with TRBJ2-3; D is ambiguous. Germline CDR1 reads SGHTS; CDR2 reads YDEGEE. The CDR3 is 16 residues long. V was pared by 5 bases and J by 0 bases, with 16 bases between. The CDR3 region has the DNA TGTGCCAGCAGTCCTCGACTCATAACTAGCACAGATACGCAGTATTTT. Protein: CASSPRLITSTDTQYF.

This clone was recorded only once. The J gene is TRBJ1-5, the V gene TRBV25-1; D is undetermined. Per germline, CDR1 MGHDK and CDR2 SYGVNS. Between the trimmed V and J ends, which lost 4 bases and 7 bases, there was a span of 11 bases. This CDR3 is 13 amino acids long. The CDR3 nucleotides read TGTGCCAGCAGTGCGGGTTTCCGACAGCCCCAGCATTTT. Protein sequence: CASSAGFRQPQHF.

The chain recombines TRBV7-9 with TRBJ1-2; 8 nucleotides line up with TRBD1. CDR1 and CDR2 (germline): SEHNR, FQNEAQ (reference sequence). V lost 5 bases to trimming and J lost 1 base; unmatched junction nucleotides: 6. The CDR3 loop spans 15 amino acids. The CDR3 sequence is CASSKGQALNYGYTF. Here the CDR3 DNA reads TGTGCCAGCAGCAAGGGACAGGCTCTTAACTATGGCTACACCTTC.

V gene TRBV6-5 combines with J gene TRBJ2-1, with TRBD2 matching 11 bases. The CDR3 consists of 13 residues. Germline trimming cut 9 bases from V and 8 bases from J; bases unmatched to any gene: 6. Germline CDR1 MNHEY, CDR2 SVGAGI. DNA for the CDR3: TGTGCCAGTAATAGCGGGAGGGCCGATGAGCAGTTCTTC. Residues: CASNSGRADEQFF.

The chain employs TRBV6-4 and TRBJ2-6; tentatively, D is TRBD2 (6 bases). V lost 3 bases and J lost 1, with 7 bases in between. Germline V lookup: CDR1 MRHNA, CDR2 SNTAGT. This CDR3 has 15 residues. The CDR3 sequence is CASSEGGSGANVLTF. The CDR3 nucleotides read TGTGCCAGCAGTGAGGGGGGATCTGGGGCCAACGTCCTGACTTTC.

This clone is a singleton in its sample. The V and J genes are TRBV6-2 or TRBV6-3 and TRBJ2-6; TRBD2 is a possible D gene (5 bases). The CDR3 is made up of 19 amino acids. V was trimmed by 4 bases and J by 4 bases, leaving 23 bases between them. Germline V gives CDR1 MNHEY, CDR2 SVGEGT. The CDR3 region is CASSSYPHPRGAGANVLTF. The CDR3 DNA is TGTGCCAGCAGTTCCTATCCTCATCCTCGGGGAGCCGGGGCCAACGTCCTGACTTTC.

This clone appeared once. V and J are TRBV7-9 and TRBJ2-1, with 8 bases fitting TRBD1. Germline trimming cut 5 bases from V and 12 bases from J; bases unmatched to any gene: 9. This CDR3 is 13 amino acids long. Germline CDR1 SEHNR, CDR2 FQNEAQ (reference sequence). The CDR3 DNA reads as TGTGCCAGCAGCGTTAGCTCTGGGACAGGGCAGTTCTTC. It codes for CASSVSSGTGQFF.

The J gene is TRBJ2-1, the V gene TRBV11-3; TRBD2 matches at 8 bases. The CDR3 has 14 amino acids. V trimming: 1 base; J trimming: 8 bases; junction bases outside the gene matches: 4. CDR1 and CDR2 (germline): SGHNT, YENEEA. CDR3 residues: CASSLGAGGDEQFF. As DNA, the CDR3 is TGTGCCAGCAGCTTAGGGGCGGGAGGCGATGAGCAGTTCTTC.

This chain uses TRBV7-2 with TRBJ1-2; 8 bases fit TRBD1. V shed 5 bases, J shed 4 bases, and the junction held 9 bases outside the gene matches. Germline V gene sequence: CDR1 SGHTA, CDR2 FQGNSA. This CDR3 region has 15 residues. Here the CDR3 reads CASSPDRGRSYGYTF. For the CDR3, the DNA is TGTGCCAGCAGCCCCGACAGGGGTAGAAGCTATGGCTACACCTTC.